This TCR beta chain was recorded in a study of blood T cell repertoires in COVID-19. The CDR3 is 15 amino acids. Germline CDR1 reads MDHEN; CDR2 reads SYDVKM. The V gene end was trimmed by 6 bases and the J gene end by 6 bases; junction bases not matched to a gene: 10. Participants classified as exposed had met a COVID-19 case within 2 weeks before study entry. TCRdb keeps only in-frame clones here, not all; method: immunoSEQ multiplex PCR. There are hundreds of thousands of clones in the sample; around 92% occur only once, and 2.9% lies in the top ten. The TCR sequence derives from a woman between 50 and 59 years old who had been exposed to COVID-19. The sample comprised PBMCs or T cells enriched from blood (not recorded which). This rearrangement joins TRBV28 to TRBJ2-1; 8 positions agree with TRBD2. Here the CDR3 DNA reads TGTGCCAGCAGCTCGACTAGCGAGAGAAGCAATGAGCAGTTCTTC. It is translated as CASSSTSERSNEQFF.